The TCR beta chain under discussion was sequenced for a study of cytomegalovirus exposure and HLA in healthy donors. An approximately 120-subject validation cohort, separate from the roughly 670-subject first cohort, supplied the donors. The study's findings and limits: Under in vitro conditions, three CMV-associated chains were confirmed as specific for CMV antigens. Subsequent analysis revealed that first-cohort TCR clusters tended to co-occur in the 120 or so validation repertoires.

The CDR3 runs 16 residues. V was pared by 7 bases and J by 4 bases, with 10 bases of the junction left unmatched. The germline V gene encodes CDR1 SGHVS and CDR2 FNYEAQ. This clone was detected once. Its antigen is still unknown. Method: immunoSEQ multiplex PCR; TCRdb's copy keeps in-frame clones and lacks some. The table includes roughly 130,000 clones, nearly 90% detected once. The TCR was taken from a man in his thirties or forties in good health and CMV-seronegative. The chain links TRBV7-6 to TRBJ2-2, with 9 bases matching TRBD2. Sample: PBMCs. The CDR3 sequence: CASMPLAGATTGELFF. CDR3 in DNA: TGTGCCAGCATGCCTTTAGCGGGGGCGACCACCGGGGAGCTGTTTTTT.